Sequencing of this T cell receptor (beta chain) was carried out in a study of blood T cell repertoires in COVID-19 (dated by TCRdb to the early 2020s). Context from the whole study: Samples from collaborators originated in the United States, Italy and Spain and spanned both the acute and convalescent phases of COVID-19. The prospective study material was composed of cDNA or gDNA derived from T cells, B-cell-depleted T cells, or PBMCs. The dataset comprised deeply sampled blood TCRbeta repertoires from subjects exposed to, actively infected with, or recovered from COVID-19. The repertoires were made available in a free public database intended to serve as a resource for research on the immune response to SARS-CoV-2. The samples were drawn from two sources: the first 160 participants of the ongoing ImmuneRACE study, and 950 to 1,500 subjects contributed by 6 global collaborators. The sample metadata nearly always contained a de-identified subject ID, COVID-19 status, age in years and sex. Where available, HLA class I and class II types were obtained from metadata supplied by the sample provider rather than from assay-based typing. What the work shows at the level of the full study, not this receptor alone: How much clinical and demographic metadata was included differed by source and by participant, and the metadata was provided uncurated.

Collaborating institutions collected whole blood in K2EDTA tubes following their own protocols. For TCRbeta analysis, collaborators shipped samples as frozen whole blood, isolated PBMCs, or DNA extracted from either of those sample types. Per the germline V gene, LGHNT is the CDR1 and FRNRAP is the CDR2. V has 7 bases trimmed and J has 4 bases trimmed; junction bases matching no gene number 7. The CDR3 covers 17 residues, taking in both the cysteine and the phenylalanine. CDR3 DNA only is kept here, 51 bases in frame from base 1. As concerns this clone: No antigen is known for it. Base qualities are missing; no much larger clone stands one base away.

TCRbeta CDR3 regions were amplified from genomic DNA by means of the immunoSEQ Assay, a bias-controlled multiplex PCR. Regarding the original processing steps: Nucleated cell counts per sample were estimated from amplification of reference gene primers within the assay. Sequence reads were collapsed and filtered to measure the absolute abundance of every unique TCRbeta CDR3 rearrangement. For each sample, productive Simpson clonality was calculated by taking the square root of Simpson's diversity index across productive rearrangements. The immuneACCESS repertoire file appears here via TCRdb, limited to in-frame rearrangements. These files lack a portion of the clones; in checked studies, under half of the deficit traces to unresolved V genes, and the cause of the others is not known. V and J calls and clone size are as listed in that table; D and trimming were resolved from the DNA. The sample has roughly 80,000 clones on record, 88% of them singletons. Together, the top ten hold approximately 5.1% of the sample.

Sequencing was performed on peripheral blood. The TCR originated in a woman older than 75 with acute or convalescent COVID-19. The sequence links TRBV12-5 to TRBJ2-2; TRBD2 matches 15 bases in the middle. The DNA sequence is TGTGCTAGTGCCGGGACTAGCGGGGGGCGGGTCACCGGGGAGCTGTTTTTT. This codes for CASAGTSGGRVTGELFF.